This record looks at one T cell receptor (beta chain) sequence and its context. CDR3 size: 19 residues. Per the germline V gene, CDR1 is LGHNT and CDR2 is FRNRAP. V lost 3 bases and J lost 0, with 23 bases in between. This specimen belongs to a study of control samples from healthy donors and cancer patients. Profiling relied on immunoSEQ multiplex PCR, and the TCRdb table lists in-frame clones only, not all of them. The table shows over 40,000 clones, with roughly 86% occurring only once. The source is a man in his forties or fifties with head and neck cancer. The chain carries TRBV12-5 and TRBJ1-1, with unresolved D. Specimen: PBMCs. The CDR3 protein is CASGFAIIREPSMNTEAFF. CDR3 sequence (DNA): TGTGCTAGTGGTTTCGCAATCATCCGGGAACCCTCCATGAACACTGAAGCTTTCTTT.